This TCR beta chain is drawn from a study of shared T cell receptors in the human thymus. Method: immunoSEQ multiplex PCR; TCRdb's copy keeps in-frame clones and lacks some. The sample holds more than 300,000 clones, about 95% seen once. The CDR3 consists of 15 residues. Germline CDR1 reads MNHEY; CDR2 reads SMNVEV (reference sequence). V was pared by 2 bases and J by 2 bases, with 10 bases between. V gene TRBV27 combines with J gene TRBJ2-1, with D possibly TRBD2 on 5 matching bases. The clonotype was recovered from a human donor. The sample taken for sequencing was thymocytes. CDR3 sequence: CASSLLEDPYNEQFF. The DNA for the CDR3 is TGTGCCAGCAGTTTACTGGAGGATCCCTACAATGAGCAGTTCTTC.